Listed here are 24 T cell receptor beta chains from one sample, sequenced in a study of T-cell memory formation after mild COVID-19. One entry per CDR3 protein, called by TCRdb with MiXCR from the 5' RACE reads. Counted here are fewer than 350,000 distinct CDR3 sequences, more than 15% occurring once; the ten biggest clones make up more than 20%. Specimen: PBMCs or a T cell subset sorted from them (not recorded which). These receptors were collected from a man aged 18 to 29 who had mild COVID-19 (a few samples of this study predate the infection). Cell type and time point are not known.

There are a few counts of this clonotype. The J gene is TRBJ1-1, the V gene TRBV18, with unresolved D. V dropped 0 bases and J dropped 0 bases, with 2 bases sitting between them. Germline CDR1 KGHSH, CDR2 LQKENI. This CDR3 is 13 amino acids long. As DNA, the CDR3 is TGTGCCAGCTCACCACCCTTGAACACTGAAGCTTTCTTT. It is translated as CASSPPLNTEAFF.

The V and J genes are TRBV9 and TRBJ1-2; tentatively, D is TRBD1 (6 bases). The V and J ends lost 4 bases and 8 bases respectively, with 15 bases between them. This CDR3 spans 13 amino acids. CDR1 is SGDLS and CDR2 is YYNGEE in the germline V gene. The CDR3 loop reads CASSPRGRGGYTF. The CDR3 DNA sequence: TGTGCCAGCAGCCCCCGGGGCAGGGGAGGCTACACCTTC.

The chain has TRBV10-3 and TRBJ2-1; 15 bases line up with TRBD2. V dropped 4 bases and J dropped 7; count of bases not matched to a gene: 8. The V gene's germline CDR1 is ENHRY and CDR2 SYGVKD. The CDR3 contains 17 residues. CDR3 sequence reads: CAISGTSGGARLNEQFF. CDR3 bases: TGTGCCATCAGTGGGACTAGCGGGGGGGCCCGCTTAAATGAGCAGTTCTTC.

This clonotype appeared a few times. The chain links TRBV9 to TRBJ2-3, with D maybe TRBD2 (7 bases). The CDR3 totals 16 residues. Germline V CDR1 and CDR2: SGDLS, YYNGEE. The V end was cut by 0 bases, the J end by 4 bases, with 15 bases between. The CDR3 is CASSVEAGAGSDTQYF. CDR3 bases: TGTGCCAGCAGCGTAGAGGCGGGGGCTGGGTCAGATACGCAGTATTTT.

The table lists this clonotype with a few counts. This rearrangement joins TRBV10-2 to TRBJ2-1, with D unclear. This CDR3 has 16 residues. CDR1 WSHSY and CDR2 SAAADI come from the germline V gene. Trimming shortened V by 3 bases and J by 3 bases, and 15 bases separated the two germline ends. CDR3 residues: CASSEFVGGYYNEQFF. CDR3 DNA sequence: TGCGCCAGCAGTGAATTTGTAGGCGGCTACTACAATGAGCAGTTCTTC.

This clonotype was picked up a small number of times. V usage is TRBV11-2 and J usage is TRBJ2-1, with 12 bases that match TRBD1. The CDR3 runs 15 residues. Per germline, CDR1 SGHAT and CDR2 FQNNGV. V gave up 4 bases and J gave up 8 bases; unmatched junction bases: 6. The DNA for the CDR3 is TGTGCCAGCAGCTCGGGGACAGGGGGCGGCGATGAGCAGTTCTTC. It yields the protein CASSSGTGGGDEQFF.

This clonotype was found a few times. The rearrangement uses TRBV7-2 and TRBJ1-5; D remains unclear. Trimming pared 1 base from V and 7 bases from J, leaving 11 bases between. Germline assignment: CDR1 SGHTA and CDR2 FQGNSA. The CDR3 has 14 amino acids. Written as DNA, the CDR3 is TGTGCCAGCAGCTTAGTCGCATATGTCCAGCCCCAGCATTTT. This encodes CASSLVAYVQPQHF.

The gene calls are TRBV20-1 and TRBJ2-5, with 8 positions matching TRBD1. Germline CDR1 reads DFQATT; CDR2 reads SNEGSKA (reference sequence). V shed 3 bases, J shed 5 bases, and the junction held 5 bases outside the gene matches. The CDR3 covers 13 residues. The CDR3 sequence: CSASTGGWETQYF. In DNA, the CDR3 is TGCAGTGCTAGCACAGGGGGGTGGGAGACCCAGTACTTC.

The chain uses TRBV6-5 and TRBJ2-7; 8 bases agree with TRBD1. This CDR3 region has 16 residues. Germline-derived CDR1 and CDR2 are MNHEY and SVGAGI. Trimming removed 0 bases from V and 5 bases from J; junction bases left unmatched: 9. CDR3 bases: TGTGCCAGCAGTTACTCGTGGGGGACAGGCAGCGACGAGCAGTACTTC. It translates to CASSYSWGTGSDEQYF.

The chain couples TRBV12-3 or TRBV12-4 to TRBJ2-3; D perhaps matches TRBD2 (7 bases). CDR3 length: 15 amino acids. V was pared by 4 bases and J by 4 bases, with 15 bases between. For the CDR3, the DNA is TGTGCCAGCAGTTGGACGGGGGGCCTTGCAGATACGCAGTATTTT. It specifies CASSWTGGLADTQYF.

This clonotype was picked up a small number of times. The chain has TRBV5-1 and TRBJ2-7, with D possibly matching TRBD2 (5 bases). This CDR3 has 14 amino acids. Germline assignment: CDR1 SGHRS and CDR2 YFSETQ. Trimming removed 0 bases at V and 5 bases at J, with 12 bases between. This chain's CDR3 is CASSLDGVGNEQYF. The CDR3 DNA is TGCGCCAGCAGCTTGGACGGGGTAGGAAACGAGCAGTACTTC.

The chain links TRBV5-1 to TRBJ2-3; D is unresolved. Trimming shortened V by 0 bases and J by 4 bases, and 12 bases separated the two germline ends. Germline V gene sequence: CDR1 SGHRS, CDR2 YFSETQ. The CDR3 consists of 15 residues. The CDR3 region has the DNA TGCGCCAGCAGCTTGGTTTTAGCCGAGGCAGATACGCAGTATTTT. It codes for CASSLVLAEADTQYF.

This clonotype was picked up a small number of times. The chain employs TRBV7-9 and TRBJ1-6; D perhaps matches TRBD1 (5 bases). The CDR3 contains 15 residues. Looked up from germline, CDR1 is SEHNR and CDR2 is FQNEAQ (reference sequence). Trimming took 4 bases from V and 6 from J, leaving 13 bases between them. The CDR3 DNA is TGTGCCAGCAGCTACCAGGGTGGCGGTAATTCACCCCTCCACTTT. It is translated as CASSYQGGGNSPLHF.

This clonotype was observed a few times. V is TRBV7-9 and J is TRBJ1-2; D is possibly TRBD1 (5 bases). The CDR3 length is 15 residues. Trimming stripped 5 bases from V and 0 bases from J, with 13 bases between. Germline CDR1 and CDR2: SEHNR and FQNEAQ (reference sequence). The CDR3 DNA reads TGTGCCAGCAGCCGTCCAAAGGGGACTAACTATGGCTACACCTTC. It is translated as CASSRPKGTNYGYTF.

This clonotype has just a few counts. This chain joins TRBV11-2 and TRBJ2-3, with 8 bases fitting TRBD1. V lost 5 bases and J lost 2; bases outside the gene matches: 9. Germline CDR1 is SGHAT and CDR2 is FQNNGV. This CDR3 is 16 amino acids long. The CDR3 DNA reads TGTGCCAGCAGCCCGACAGGGGCTCTCATCACAGATACGCAGTATTTT. The encoded protein is CASSPTGALITDTQYF.

This clonotype was observed a few times. This sequence may be a read error, since a much larger clone differs from it by one base. The chain combines TRBV6-5 with TRBJ2-1, with D perhaps TRBD1 (5 bases). Deletions cut 2 bases from V and 4 bases from J, with 6 bases between. The CDR3 runs to 13 residues. CDR1 MNHEY and CDR2 SVGAGI come from the germline V gene. CDR3 region: CASSYDRYNEQFF. In DNA form, the CDR3 reads TGTGCCAGCAGTTACGACAGATACAATGAGCAGTTCTTC.

The chain employs TRBV7-2 and TRBJ2-7, with 7 bases identical to TRBD2. The CDR3 covers 15 residues. Germline V gene sequence: CDR1 SGHTA, CDR2 FQGNSA. Trimming took 8 bases from V and 1 from J; bases not matched to a gene: 11. This CDR3 is CASGRSGETSYEQYF. The CDR3 region has the DNA TGTGCCAGCGGACGCAGCGGGGAAACTTCCTACGAGCAGTACTTC.

This clonotype was seen only once. The genes are TRBV11-2 and TRBJ2-5; 7 positions match TRBD1. J lost 4 bases, V lost 4 bases, and 15 bases had no gene match. In germline, CDR1 is SGHAT, CDR2 FQNNGV. The CDR3 runs 17 residues. CDR3 sequence: CASSSVPTGWGLETQYF. CDR3 DNA: TGTGCCAGCAGCTCCGTCCCGACAGGGTGGGGATTAGAGACCCAGTACTTC.

The rearrangement joins TRBV11-2 to TRBJ2-3; 7 bases fit TRBD1. Germline lookup yields CDR1 SGHAT and CDR2 FQNNGV. Trimming took 5 bases from V and 4 from J; bases not matched to a gene: 6. CDR3 size: 14 residues. CDR3 sequence (DNA): TGTGCCAGCAGCCTTCGACAGGGCGCAGATACGCAGTATTTT. Amino acids: CASSLRQGADTQYF.

The rearrangement links TRBV5-4 to TRBJ1-1; the match to TRBD1 covers 9 bases. CDR3 length equals 14 residues. The V gene end was trimmed by 4 bases and the J gene end by 5 bases; junction bases not matched to a gene: 6. The germline V gene encodes CDR1 SGHNT and CDR2 YYREEE (reference sequence). DNA of the CDR3: TGTGCCAGCAGCAAGGGACAGGGTGGGACTGAAGCTTTCTTT. Encoded protein: CASSKGQGGTEAFF.

The chain is built from TRBV6-2 or TRBV6-3 and TRBJ2-6; TRBD2 might be the D (5 bases). Germline V lookup: CDR1 MNHEY, CDR2 SVGEGT. This CDR3 has 14 residues. The chain's CDR3 is CASDALSGANVLTF. CDR3 in DNA: TGTGCTAGCGATGCCCTCTCTGGGGCCAACGTCCTGACTTTC.

This clonotype was recorded a few times. The CDR3 DNA follows: TGTGCCCGAAAAACGGGGAATGAGCAGTTCTTC. Translating it yields CARKTGNEQFF. The chain couples TRBV19 to TRBJ2-1; TRBD2 is a possible D gene (5 bases). The CDR3 loop spans 11 amino acids. From germline, CDR1 is LNHDA and CDR2 SQIVND (reference sequence). V was pared by 11 bases and J by 7 bases, with 12 bases between. Based on the CDR3 plus reference TRBV19 and TRBJ2-1, the full variable domain is DGGITQSPKYLFRKEGQNVTLSCEQNLNHDAMYWYRQDPGQGLRLIYYSQIVNDFQKGDIAEGYSVSREKKESFPLTVTSAQKNPTAFYLCARKTGNEQFFGPGTRLTVL.

The chain recombines TRBV19 with TRBJ2-2, with D perhaps being TRBD1 or TRBD2 (7 bases each). This CDR3 contains 16 residues. CDR1 LNHDA and CDR2 SQIVND come from the germline V gene (reference sequence). Deletions cut 8 bases from V and 5 bases from J, with 21 bases between. The CDR3 sequence: CASQTGEGFRTGELFF. The DNA for the CDR3 is TGTGCCAGTCAAACAGGGGAGGGTTTCCGGACCGGGGAGCTGTTTTTT.

The rearrangement links TRBV7-9 to TRBJ2-5; no clear D gene. The germline V gene has CDR1 SEHNR and CDR2 FQNEAQ (reference sequence). The ends were cut back, 1 base at V and 7 bases at J, with 10 bases in the middle. CDR3 length equals 13 residues. The CDR3 DNA reads TGTGCCAGCAGCTTAGGTTCCAAGACGACCCAGTACTTC. It specifies CASSLGSKTTQYF.